Presented here are 29 T cell receptor beta chains from one specimen sequenced in a study of identical twins. TCRdb re-called the 5' RACE reads with MiXCR, one entry per CDR3 protein. The sample yields around 670,000 distinct CDR3 sequences, around 6% seen once. The sequenced sample consisted of naive T cells sorted from blood. All receptors come from a man between 18 and 29 years old in good health.

This clonotype has more than one count but fewer than ten. The chain recombines TRBV10-3 with TRBJ1-5; TRBD1 is a possible D gene (5 bases). Germline V gene sequence: CDR1 ENHRY, CDR2 SYGVKD. V was shortened by 4 bases and J by 4 bases, with 11 bases between the two germline ends. The length of the CDR3 is 14 residues. The DNA of the CDR3 is TGTGCCATCAGTGGGTCCGGGACGAATCAGCCCCAGCATTTT. It is translated as CAISGSGTNQPQHF.

This clonotype was observed a few times. The CDR3 loop reads CASSRSGPSDTQYF. Written as DNA, the CDR3 is TGTGCCAGCAGCCGTAGCGGACCTTCAGATACGCAGTATTTT. The V and J genes are TRBV7-2 and TRBJ2-3; a weak D match, TRBD2 (6 bases). The CDR3 spans 14 residues. V lost 5 bases to trimming and J lost 4 bases, with 13 bases between them. Germline V gene data show CDR1 as SGHTA and CDR2 as FQGNSA.

This clonotype has only a few counts. V gene TRBV6-1 combines with J gene TRBJ2-2; the match to TRBD2 covers 9 bases. Germline V gives CDR1 MNHNS, CDR2 SASEGT. V dropped 3 bases and J dropped 4; count of bases not matched to a gene: 6. CDR3 length equals 16 residues. This chain's CDR3 is CASSESVAGATGELFF. For the CDR3, the DNA is TGTGCCAGCAGTGAGTCTGTAGCGGGAGCCACCGGGGAGCTGTTTTTT.

This clonotype came up a few times. The rearrangement joins TRBV30 to TRBJ1-5; no definite D call. Between the trimmed V and J ends, which lost 5 bases and 3 bases, there was a span of 11 bases. The germline gives CDR1 GTSNPN, CDR2 SVGIG (reference sequence). The CDR3 is 13 amino acids. The CDR3 spells CAWPDRLNQPQHF. DNA for the CDR3: TGTGCCTGGCCTGACCGACTCAATCAGCCCCAGCATTTT.

This clonotype showed up just a few times. The rearrangement joins TRBV18 to TRBJ2-1; 14 bases are a match to TRBD2. The CDR3 length is 18 residues. The ends lost 6 bases at V and 3 bases at J; junction bases unmatched: 10. CDR1 and CDR2 (germline): KGHSH, LQKENI. CDR3 region: CASSPTSGRAGGYNEQFF. The CDR3 DNA is TGTGCCAGCTCCCCGACTAGCGGGAGGGCCGGGGGCTACAATGAGCAGTTCTTC.

The V gene is TRBV5-1, the J gene TRBJ1-4, with D possibly matching TRBD1 (5 bases). Germline values: CDR1 SGHRS, CDR2 YFSETQ. The ends were cut back, 2 bases at V and 6 bases at J, with 11 bases in the middle. This CDR3 has 14 residues. DNA of the CDR3: TGCGCCAGCAGCTTTGGCCGGGACGATGAAAAACTGTTTTTT. This sequence encodes CASSFGRDDEKLFF.

This clonotype was seen repeatedly, ten times or more. The rearrangement links TRBV29-1 to TRBJ2-7, with D hard to call. V gave up 8 bases and J gave up 5 bases, with 13 bases separating them. The CDR3 is made up of 11 amino acids. From germline, CDR1 is SQVTM and CDR2 ANQGSEA. CDR3 bases: TGCAGCTTTTTTTTGAACAACGAGCAGTACTTC. Translating it yields CSFFLNNEQYF.

This clonotype came up a few times. This chain uses TRBV25-1 with TRBJ2-1; D possibly corresponds to TRBD1 (6 bases). Germline V gives CDR1 MGHDK, CDR2 SYGVNS. The CDR3 is 16 residues long. Trimming left V 6 bases short and J 2 bases short, with 17 bases between. CDR3 region: CASREGVAGAYNEQFF. The CDR3, as DNA: TGTGCCAGCAGAGAGGGGGTCGCGGGCGCCTACAATGAGCAGTTCTTC.

This clonotype was recorded many times. V and J are TRBV5-1 and TRBJ2-1, with D maybe TRBD2 (6 bases). V was trimmed by 0 bases and J by 7 bases, leaving 11 bases between them. CDR1 and CDR2 (germline): SGHRS, YFSETQ. This CDR3 has 14 residues. Here the CDR3 DNA reads TGCGCCAGCAGCTTGGTGCGGAGGGATAATGAGCAGTTCTTC. Translation gives CASSLVRRDNEQFF.

This clonotype was counted many times. The CDR3 loop is CASSSGQGSYTF. CDR3 DNA: TGTGCCAGCAGTTCGGGACAGGGGAGCTACACCTTC. The chain links TRBV28 to TRBJ1-2; the match to TRBD1 covers 10 bases. The germline V gene encodes CDR1 MDHEN and CDR2 SYDVKM. V shed 4 bases and J 9 bases; nucleotides not matched to a gene: 2. The CDR3 totals 12 residues.

The rearrangement joins TRBV5-1 to TRBJ2-7; a possible D gene is TRBD1 (5 bases). CDR3 length: 14 amino acids. V gave up 1 base and J gave up 0 bases, with 8 bases separating them. CDR1 and CDR2 (germline): SGHRS, YFSETQ. The CDR3 nucleotides read TGCGCCAGCAGCTTGACAGGACGCTCCTACGAGCAGTACTTC. This gives the protein CASSLTGRSYEQYF.

This clonotype was detected many times. The chain uses TRBV10-3 and TRBJ2-2, with TRBD2 matching 14 bases. The CDR3 length is 18 residues. The V segment lost 7 bases and the J segment 4 bases; nucleotides outside the gene matches: 11. Germline CDR1 and CDR2: ENHRY and SYGVKD. CDR3 bases: TGTGCCATCAAGGCGGGACTAGCGGGAGTACCGACCACCGGGGAGCTGTTTTTT. Translated, it gives CAIKAGLAGVPTTGELFF.

This clonotype has more than one count but fewer than ten. The V call is TRBV24-1, the J call TRBJ1-5, with 8 positions matching TRBD1. This CDR3 contains 12 residues. Per the germline V gene, CDR1 is KGHDR and CDR2 is SFDVKD. V lost 9 bases and J lost 6; bases outside the gene matches: 3. CDR3 nucleotides: TGTGCCACCGGGACAGGAGTTCAGCCCCAGCATTTT. It translates to CATGTGVQPQHF.

V and J are TRBV29-1 and TRBJ2-1; D uncertain. The CDR3 extends over 17 amino acids. V was trimmed by 0 bases and J by 0 bases, leaving 15 bases between them. The germline V gene encodes CDR1 SQVTM and CDR2 ANQGSEA. CDR3 nucleotide sequence: TGCAGCGTTGAAGATCCCCGCAGTAGTAGCTCCTACAATGAGCAGTTCTTC. This sequence encodes CSVEDPRSSSSYNEQFF.

Ten or more counts support this clonotype. The V gene is TRBV4-1, the J gene TRBJ2-5; D gene uncertain. This CDR3 region has 11 residues. The V and J ends lost 2 bases and 5 bases respectively, with 3 bases between them. From germline, CDR1 is MGHRA and CDR2 YSYEKL. In DNA form, the CDR3 reads TGCGCCAGCAGCCAATACGAGACCCAGTACTTC. Amino acids: CASSQYETQYF.

The sample holds many counts of this clonotype. The gene calls are TRBV29-1 and TRBJ2-1; D possibly uses TRBD1 or TRBD2 (5 bases each). Trimming stripped 3 bases from V and 6 bases from J, with 15 bases between. Germline V lookup: CDR1 SQVTM, CDR2 ANQGSEA. CDR3 length: 14 amino acids. CDR3 in amino acids: CSVEGRGLGNEQFF. The CDR3 nucleotides read TGCAGCGTTGAGGGACGAGGGTTGGGCAATGAGCAGTTCTTC.

This clonotype was counted only a few times. The chain employs TRBV6-2 or TRBV6-3 and TRBJ2-7; no clear D. Deletions cut 8 bases from V and 0 bases from J, with 11 bases between. The CDR3 totals 13 residues. Germline values: CDR1 MNHEY, CDR2 SVGEGT. The CDR3 DNA follows: TGTGCCAGCGAAGTCAGCGACTCCTACGAGCAGTACTTC. It encodes CASEVSDSYEQYF.

This clonotype was seen a handful of times. This chain joins TRBV6-1 and TRBJ2-7; 8 positions agree with TRBD2. The CDR3 totals 17 residues. Germline V gene lookup returns CDR1 MNHNS and CDR2 SASEGT. V gave up 5 bases and J gave up 1 base; unmatched junction bases: 13. This CDR3 is CASSTGGSGSESYEQYF. The CDR3 region has the DNA TGTGCCAGCAGTACGGGAGGGAGTGGCTCGGAATCCTACGAGCAGTACTTC.

This chain connects TRBV11-2 to TRBJ2-7; D gene unclear. V lost 3 bases to trimming and J lost 0 bases, with 3 bases between them. Germline V lookup: CDR1 SGHAT, CDR2 FQNNGV. This CDR3 spans 12 amino acids. The CDR3 sequence is CASSFISYEQYV. CDR3 nucleotides: TGTGCCAGCAGCTTCATCTCCTACGAGCAGTACGTC.

This clonotype was picked up many times. This chain connects TRBV12-3 or TRBV12-4 to TRBJ1-2; D possibly corresponds to TRBD1 (5 bases). V lost 5 bases, J lost 5 bases, and 9 bases lay in between. CDR3 length: 12 amino acids. CDR3 sequence (DNA): TGTGCCAGCAGTCCGGGGCAATATGGCTACACCTTC. Translated: CASSPGQYGYTF.

This clonotype was found many times. The chain joins TRBV12-3 or TRBV12-4 to TRBJ1-5; no firm D call. This CDR3 has 12 amino acids. The V end lost 11 bases, the J end lost 0 bases, and 8 bases lay between the germline ends. Here the CDR3 DNA reads TGTGCCTCACAGTTTAGCAATCAGCCCCAGCATTTT. Protein sequence: CASQFSNQPQHF.

This clonotype was seen at least ten times. J is TRBJ2-2 and V is TRBV27; D is ambiguous. Germline values: CDR1 MNHEY, CDR2 SMNVEV (reference sequence). Trimming shortened V by 3 bases and J by 6 bases, and 8 bases separated the two germline ends. This CDR3 contains 13 residues. As DNA, the CDR3 is TGTGCCAGCAGTTTTTTGGGCGCCGGGGAGCTGTTTTTT. It translates to CASSFLGAGELFF.

This clonotype was detected only a few times. This chain links TRBV6-1 with TRBJ2-7; D may be TRBD2 (6 bases). CDR3 length: 15 amino acids. The germline V gene encodes CDR1 MNHNS and CDR2 SASEGT. Trimming left V 8 bases short and J 2 bases short, with 19 bases between. The DNA for the CDR3 is TGTGCCAGCCGACGCGGGAAAGAACCCACCTACGAGCAGTACTTC. It codes for CASRRGKEPTYEQYF.

This rearrangement joins TRBV11-1 to TRBJ2-7, with 7 bases identical to TRBD1. From germline, CDR1 is SGHAT and CDR2 FQDESV (reference sequence). V lost 2 bases, J lost 3 bases, and 19 bases stayed unmatched. The CDR3 runs 19 residues. The CDR3 reads CASSLRTDRATGDIYEQYF. In DNA form, the CDR3 reads TGTGCCAGCAGCTTACGGACCGACCGCGCAACAGGGGATATCTACGAGCAGTACTTC.

This clonotype was detected many times. The chain is built from TRBV9 and TRBJ2-1; 11 bases match TRBD1. This CDR3 region has 16 residues. Per the germline V gene, CDR1 is SGDLS and CDR2 is YYNGEE. After removal of 4 bases from V and 7 bases from J, the junction contained 10 bases not matched to a gene. CDR3: CASSKMGQGVNNEQFF. In DNA form, the CDR3 reads TGTGCCAGCAGCAAGATGGGACAGGGGGTAAATAATGAGCAGTTCTTC.

The rearrangement links TRBV25-1 to TRBJ2-7, with D possibly matching TRBD2 (6 bases). V was pared by 8 bases and J by 3 bases, with 20 bases between. Per germline, CDR1 MGHDK and CDR2 SYGVNS. The CDR3 runs 15 residues. Written as DNA, the CDR3 is TGTGCCAGCCGAGGACGGCGGGACTTAATCTACGAGCAGTACTTC. Protein sequence: CASRGRRDLIYEQYF.

This clonotype was counted only a few times. The chain has TRBV4-2 and TRBJ1-3; 7 nucleotides match TRBD1. The CDR3 length is 17 residues. CDR1 is LGHNA, CDR2 YNFKEQ, per germline. V shed 1 base and J 4 bases; nucleotides not matched to a gene: 10. CDR3 sequence: CASSQARGRGRGNTIYF. CDR3 nucleotide sequence: TGTGCCAGCAGCCAAGCAAGGGGGCGAGGGCGGGGAAACACCATATATTTT.

This clonotype was seen repeatedly, ten times or more. The gene calls are TRBV10-3 and TRBJ1-3, with unresolved D. The CDR3 runs to 13 residues. Trimming cost V 4 bases and J 0 bases, with 4 bases left between them. The V gene's germline CDR1 is ENHRY and CDR2 SYGVKD. The CDR3 loop is CAISGPSGNTIYF. DNA of the CDR3: TGTGCCATCAGTGGTCCCTCTGGAAACACCATATATTTT.

The J gene is TRBJ2-1, the V gene TRBV30, with D perhaps TRBD2 (5 bases). V lost 3 bases, J lost 0 bases, and 18 bases lay in between. Germline loops: CDR1 GTSNPN, CDR2 SVGIG (reference sequence). This CDR3 region has 17 residues. CDR3 residues: CAWRTGISRSSYNEQFF. CDR3 DNA: TGTGCCTGGAGGACGGGAATCTCGAGGAGCTCCTACAATGAGCAGTTCTTC. The full variable domain, rest sourced from reference TRBV30 and TRBJ2-1, is SQTIHQWPATLVQPVGSPLSLECTVEGTSNPNLYWYRQAAGRGLQLLFYSVGIGQISSEVPQNLSASRPQDRQFILSSKKLLLSDSGFYLCAWRTGISRSSYNEQFFGPGTRLTVL.